This T cell receptor beta chain emerged from a study of blood T cell repertoires in COVID-19. Study-wide context: Acute-phase and convalescent COVID-19 samples originated in the United States, Italy and Spain. Sources were T cells, B-cell-depleted T cells, or PBMCs; the material itself was cDNA or gDNA.

Germline CDR1 MNHEY, CDR2 SMNVEV (reference sequence). Trimming took off 6 bases at V and 8 bases at J, with 16 bases between the two ends. The CDR3 sequence is 14 residues long. While infection was still active, Seattle patients were enrolled and then followed longitudinally. Per the authors' pipeline: Estimation of nucleated cell counts was performed using reference gene primer amplification. Produced via immunoSEQ multiplex PCR; TCRdb's table is partial and in-frame only. V and J calls plus clone size are reproduced from that table; the DNA served to infer D and trimming. The table includes 200,000 to 250,000 clones, 84% detected once.

The specimen sequenced was peripheral blood. This TCR was recovered from an elderly woman with COVID-19, enrolled during active disease. The V and J genes are TRBV27 and TRBJ1-4, with TRBD1 as a possible D gene (5 bases). CDR3 amino acids: CASRRDSMGEKLFF. The DNA of the CDR3 is TGTGCCAGCAGACGGGACTCCATGGGCGAAAAACTGTTTTTT.